These 13 T cell receptor beta chains were all obtained from the same sample, sequenced in a study of post-analysis software for immune sequencing data. General study points: Patients used about five TRBV segments, including TRBV5-6, TRBV5-1 and TRBV20-1, more often than controls.

Unique molecular identifiers were built into the TCR beta cDNA libraries. One entry per CDR3 protein, called by TCRdb with MiXCR from the PCR reads. The sample consists of about 540,000 distinct CDR3 sequences, 30% to 40% of them appearing once. Antigens for these TCRs are unknown. The sample was blood. The origin of the receptors is a girl between 2 and 17 years old with multiple sclerosis.

V and J are TRBV7-9 and TRBJ1-4; D perhaps matches TRBD1 (6 bases). CDR3 length equals 15 residues. Per germline, CDR1 SEHNR and CDR2 FQNEAQ (reference sequence). V was shortened by 5 bases and J by 2 bases, with 12 bases between the two germline ends. The CDR3: CASSRTGNTNEKLFF. As DNA, the CDR3 is TGTGCCAGCAGCCGTACAGGGAACACTAATGAAAAACTGTTTTTT.

V gene TRBV12-3 or TRBV12-4 combines with J gene TRBJ1-2, with 7 nucleotides matching TRBD1. With V trimmed by 3 bases and J by 4 bases, 5 bases remained unmatched. The CDR3 runs to 14 residues. The CDR3 DNA sequence: TGTGCCAGCAGTTTGGGGTGGGACAGCTATGGCTACACCTTC. Its translation is CASSLGWDSYGYTF.

The gene calls are TRBV6-5 and TRBJ1-1; possible D gene TRBD1, 6 bases. V was clipped by 4 bases and J by 1 base, with 10 bases between them. Germline V gene sequence: CDR1 MNHEY, CDR2 SVGAGI. The CDR3 sequence is 14 residues long. The CDR3 DNA reads TGTGCCAGCAGTTTTGAGACAGGGAACACTGAAGCTTTCTTT. As protein: CASSFETGNTEAFF.

The table lists this clonotype with a few counts. The chain has TRBV5-1 and TRBJ1-4; possible D gene TRBD1, 6 bases. CDR3 size: 15 residues. The V gene lost 4 bases and the J gene lost 3 bases, with 13 bases spanning the gap. The V gene's germline CDR1 is SGHRS and CDR2 YFSETQ. CDR3 sequence reads: CASSTTGIPNEKLFF. In DNA form, the CDR3 reads TGCGCCAGCAGCACCACAGGGATTCCTAATGAAAAACTGTTTTTT.

This clonotype has more than one count but fewer than ten. The chain couples TRBV20-1 to TRBJ1-1; 7 bases are shared with TRBD1. Germline V CDR1 and CDR2: DFQATT, SNEGSKA (reference sequence). The V gene end was trimmed by 3 bases and the J gene end by 8 bases; junction bases not matched to a gene: 18. This CDR3 is 16 amino acids long. For the CDR3, the DNA is TGCAGTGCTAGGGGCCTACAGGGGAGGGAGTCGGCCGAAGCTTTCTTT. Translated, it gives CSARGLQGRESAEAFF.

Worth noting for this clonotype: A read error may account for a junction end that differs from germline. The chain uses TRBV7-9 and TRBJ2-5; 8 positions match TRBD1. CDR1 and CDR2 (germline): SEHNR, FQNEAQ (reference sequence). The CDR3 is 16 amino acids. DNA of the CDR3: TGTGCCGGCAGCTTGACGGGACAGGCGACGGGGGAGACCCAGTACTTC. Protein: CAGSLTGQATGETQYF.

This clonotype has only one observation. The rearrangement links TRBV7-2 to TRBJ2-1; D remains ambiguous. CDR3 length: 14 amino acids. Between the trimmed V and J ends, which lost 5 bases and 3 bases, there was a span of 11 bases. Germline assignment: CDR1 SGHTA and CDR2 FQGNSA. The CDR3: CASSLRLFYNEQFF. CDR3 in DNA: TGTGCCAGCAGCCTCCGTCTCTTCTACAATGAGCAGTTCTTC.

In this sample, this clonotype turned up a few times. The chain is built from TRBV7-8 and TRBJ1-2; D is unresolved. The CDR3 covers 15 residues. Germline V lookup: CDR1 SGHVS, CDR2 FQNEAQ. The V end was cut by 1 base, the J end by 4 bases, with 13 bases between. The CDR3 here is CASSLDASWSYGYTF. The CDR3 DNA is TGTGCCAGCAGCTTAGACGCTTCATGGAGCTATGGCTACACCTTC.

As concerns this clonotype: A much bigger clone sits one base away, suggesting this may be a read error. The chain joins TRBV6-5 to TRBJ2-1, with D perhaps matching TRBD2 (5 bases). Trimming left V 8 bases short and J 13 bases short, with 18 bases between. CDR3 length: 12 residues. Germline CDR1 MNHEY, CDR2 SVGAGI. The CDR3 nucleotides read TGTGCCAGCCGGCGGGCCCAAGAGACCCAGTTCTTC. Its protein product is CASRRAQETQFF.

This clonotype was observed a handful of times. V gene TRBV6-6 combines with J gene TRBJ2-1; 7 positions agree with TRBD1. The CDR3 runs to 14 residues. V shed 7 bases and J 5 bases; nucleotides not matched to a gene: 8. Germline CDR1 and CDR2: MNHNY and SVGAGI (reference sequence). The CDR3 DNA sequence: TGTGCCAGCATAAAAACAAGGGGGCACAATGAGCAGTTCTTC. Protein: CASIKTRGHNEQFF.

J is TRBJ1-1 and V is TRBV20-1; 7 nucleotides match TRBD1. CDR1 is DFQATT and CDR2 is SNEGSKA in the germline V gene (reference sequence). This CDR3 has 12 residues. J gave up 5 bases and V 7 bases, and 7 bases lay outside the gene matches. The CDR3 nucleotides are TGCAGTGTTCCCGACAGGGTGACTGAAGCTTTCTTT. It translates to CSVPDRVTEAFF.

On this clonotype: An end of the junction does not agree with germline; a read error may underlie this. The rearrangement joins TRBV6-5 to TRBJ2-5; D may match TRBD1 or TRBD2 (5 bases each). The CDR3 extends over 16 amino acids. Germline V gene data show CDR1 as MNHEY and CDR2 as SVGAGI. The CDR3 nucleotides are TGTGACAGCAGTTACTCAATGCAGGGAGACGAAGAGACCCAGTACTTC. This encodes CDSSYSMQGDEETQYF.

The chain recombines TRBV21-1 with TRBJ2-1; the table assigns TRBD2, which was not confirmed against the DNA. TRBV21-1 is labeled a pseudogene. This CDR3 spans 17 amino acids. This CDR3 is CASSKGGYPLVYNEQFF. CDR3 nucleotides: TGTGCCAGCAGCAAAGGGGGGTACCCGCTAGTCTACAATGAGCAGTTCTTC.